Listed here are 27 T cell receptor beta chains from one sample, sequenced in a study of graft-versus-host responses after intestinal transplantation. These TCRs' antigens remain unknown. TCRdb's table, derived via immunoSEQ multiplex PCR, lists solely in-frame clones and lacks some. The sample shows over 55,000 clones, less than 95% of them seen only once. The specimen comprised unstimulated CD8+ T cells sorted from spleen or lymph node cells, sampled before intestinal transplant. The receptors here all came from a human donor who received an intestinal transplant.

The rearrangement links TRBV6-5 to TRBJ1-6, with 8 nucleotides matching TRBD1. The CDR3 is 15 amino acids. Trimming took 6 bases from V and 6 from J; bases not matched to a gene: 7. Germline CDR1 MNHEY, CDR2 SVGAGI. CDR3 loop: CASRPGGAPNSPLHF. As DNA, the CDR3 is TGTGCCAGCAGGCCAGGGGGCGCACCTAATTCACCCCTCCACTTT.

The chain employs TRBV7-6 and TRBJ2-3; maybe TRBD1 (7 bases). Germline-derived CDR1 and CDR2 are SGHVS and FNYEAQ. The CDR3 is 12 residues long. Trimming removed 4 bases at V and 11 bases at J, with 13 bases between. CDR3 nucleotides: TGTGCCAGCAGCTCGCCCCAGGGGGGGCAGTATTTT. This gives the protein CASSSPQGGQYF.

CDR3 sequence: CASSYSGRGPYNEQFF. The CDR3 DNA is TGTGCCAGCAGTTATTCGGGCAGGGGCCCTTACAATGAGCAGTTCTTC. This rearrangement joins TRBV6-5 to TRBJ2-1; possible D gene TRBD1, 6 bases. The germline V and J ends were trimmed by 3 bases and 4 bases, with 16 bases remaining between them. This CDR3 region has 16 residues. The germline CDR1 and CDR2 sequences are MNHEY and SVGAGI.

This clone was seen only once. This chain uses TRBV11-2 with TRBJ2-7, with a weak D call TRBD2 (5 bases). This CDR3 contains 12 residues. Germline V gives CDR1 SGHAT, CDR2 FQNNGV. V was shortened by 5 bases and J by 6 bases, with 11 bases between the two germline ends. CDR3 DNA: TGTGCCAGCAGCCAGAGGGAAAGCGAGCAGTACTTC. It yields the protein CASSQRESEQYF.

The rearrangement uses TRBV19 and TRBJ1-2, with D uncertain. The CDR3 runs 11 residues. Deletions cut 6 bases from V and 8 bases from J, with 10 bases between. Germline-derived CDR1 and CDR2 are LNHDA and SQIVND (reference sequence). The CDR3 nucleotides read TGTGCCAGTAGGAACCCCCGGGGCTACACCTTC. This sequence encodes CASRNPRGYTF.

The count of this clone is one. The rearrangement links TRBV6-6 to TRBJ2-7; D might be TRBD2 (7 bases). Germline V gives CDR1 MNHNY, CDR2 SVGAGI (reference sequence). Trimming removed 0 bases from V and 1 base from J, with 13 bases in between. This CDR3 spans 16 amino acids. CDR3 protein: CASSYSAGAPSYEQYF. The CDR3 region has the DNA TGTGCCAGCAGTTACTCGGCGGGGGCCCCGTCCTACGAGCAGTACTTC.

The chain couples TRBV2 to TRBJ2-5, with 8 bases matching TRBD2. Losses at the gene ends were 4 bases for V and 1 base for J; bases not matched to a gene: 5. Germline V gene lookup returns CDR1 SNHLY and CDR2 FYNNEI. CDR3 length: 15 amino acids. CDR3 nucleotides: TGTGCCAGCAGTGCGATAGCGGGGCCCCAAGAGACCCAGTACTTC. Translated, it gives CASSAIAGPQETQYF.

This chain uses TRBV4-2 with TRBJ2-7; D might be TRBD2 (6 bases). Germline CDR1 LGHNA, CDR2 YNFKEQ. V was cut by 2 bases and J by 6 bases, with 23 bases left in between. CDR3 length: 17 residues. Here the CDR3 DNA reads TGTGCCAGCAGCCAACCTACCGGGACTGGTTTCCTCCTCGAGCAGTACTTC. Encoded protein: CASSQPTGTGFLLEQYF.

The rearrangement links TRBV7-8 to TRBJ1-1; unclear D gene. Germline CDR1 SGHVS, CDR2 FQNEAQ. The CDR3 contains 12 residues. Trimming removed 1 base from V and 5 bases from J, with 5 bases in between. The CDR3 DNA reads TGTGCCAGCAGCTTAGATCCAACTGAAGCTTTCTTT. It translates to CASSLDPTEAFF.

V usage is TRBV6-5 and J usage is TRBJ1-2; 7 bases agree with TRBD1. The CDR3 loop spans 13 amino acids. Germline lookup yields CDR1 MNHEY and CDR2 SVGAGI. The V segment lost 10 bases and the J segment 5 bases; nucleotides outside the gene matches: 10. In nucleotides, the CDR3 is TGTGCCACCTTCTCAGGGGGATGGTATGGCTACACCTTC. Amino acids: CATFSGGWYGYTF.

The CDR3 sequence is CASSTPGADTGELFF. The DNA for the CDR3 is TGCGCCAGCAGCACCCCAGGGGCGGACACCGGGGAGCTGTTTTTT. The rearrangement links TRBV4-1 to TRBJ2-2, with D tentatively TRBD1 (6 bases). The CDR3 sequence is 15 residues long. Germline-derived CDR1 and CDR2 are MGHRA and YSYEKL. Trimming took 5 bases from V and 3 from J, leaving 13 bases between them.

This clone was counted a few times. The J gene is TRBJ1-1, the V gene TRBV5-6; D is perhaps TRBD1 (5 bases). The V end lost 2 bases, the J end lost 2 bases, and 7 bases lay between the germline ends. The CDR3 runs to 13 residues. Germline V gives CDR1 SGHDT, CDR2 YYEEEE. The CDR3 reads CASSFGGNTEAFF. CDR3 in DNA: TGTGCCAGCAGCTTCGGGGGAAACACTGAAGCTTTCTTT.

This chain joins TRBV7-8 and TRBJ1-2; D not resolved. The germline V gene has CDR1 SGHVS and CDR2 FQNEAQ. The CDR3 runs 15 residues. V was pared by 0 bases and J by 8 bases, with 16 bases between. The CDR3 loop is CASSLARDSASGYTF. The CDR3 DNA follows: TGTGCCAGCAGCTTAGCGCGCGACTCGGCCTCGGGCTACACCTTC.

The CDR3 sequence is CASSPPDLAGGRVGWTQYF. The CDR3, as DNA: TGTGCCAGCAGCCCCCCTGACTTAGCGGGGGGGCGGGTCGGGTGGACCCAGTACTTC. The chain combines TRBV11-2 with TRBJ2-5; 11 bases fit TRBD2. After removal of 5 bases from V and 7 bases from J, the junction contained 21 bases not matched to a gene. In germline, CDR1 is SGHAT, CDR2 FQNNGV. The CDR3 loop spans 19 amino acids.

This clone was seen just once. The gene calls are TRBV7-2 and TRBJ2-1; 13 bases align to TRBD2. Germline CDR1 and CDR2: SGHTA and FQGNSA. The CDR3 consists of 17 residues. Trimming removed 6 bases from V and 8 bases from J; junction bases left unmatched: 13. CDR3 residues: CASSPAGLAGEGDEQFF. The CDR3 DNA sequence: TGTGCCAGCAGTCCAGCCGGACTAGCGGGGGAAGGGGATGAGCAGTTCTTC.

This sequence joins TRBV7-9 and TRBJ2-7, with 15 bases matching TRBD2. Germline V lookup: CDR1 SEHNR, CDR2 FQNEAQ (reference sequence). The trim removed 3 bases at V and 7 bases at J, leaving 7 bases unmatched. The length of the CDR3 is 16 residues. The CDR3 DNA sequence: TGTGCCAGCAGCTTTCGGACTAGCGGGGGGGCCGAAGAGCAGTACTTC. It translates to CASSFRTSGGAEEQYF. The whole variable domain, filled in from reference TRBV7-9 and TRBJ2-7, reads DTGVSQNPRHKITKRGQNVTFRCDPISEHNRLYWYRQTLGQGPEFLTYFQNEAQLEKSRLLSDRFSAERPKGSFSTLEIQRTEQGDSAMYLCASSFRTSGGAEEQYFGPGTRLTVT.

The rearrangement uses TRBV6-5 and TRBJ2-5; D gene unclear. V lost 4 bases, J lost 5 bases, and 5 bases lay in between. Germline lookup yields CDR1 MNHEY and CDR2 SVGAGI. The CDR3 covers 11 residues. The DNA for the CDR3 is TGTGCCAGCAGTTTTGGCGAGACCCAGTACTTC. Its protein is CASSFGETQYF.

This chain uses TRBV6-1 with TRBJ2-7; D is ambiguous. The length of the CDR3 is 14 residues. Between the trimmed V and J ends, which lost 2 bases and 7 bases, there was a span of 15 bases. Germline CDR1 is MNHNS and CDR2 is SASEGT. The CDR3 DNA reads TGTGCCAGCAGTGAAAGTGTCGGCCTCGGGGAGCAGTACTTC. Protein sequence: CASSESVGLGEQYF.

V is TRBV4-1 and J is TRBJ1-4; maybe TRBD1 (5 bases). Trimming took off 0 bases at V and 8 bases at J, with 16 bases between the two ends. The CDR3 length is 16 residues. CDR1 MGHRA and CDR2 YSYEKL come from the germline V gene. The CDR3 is CASSQDRAGSREKLFF. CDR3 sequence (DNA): TGCGCCAGCAGCCAAGATCGAGCAGGGTCTCGCGAAAAACTGTTTTTT.

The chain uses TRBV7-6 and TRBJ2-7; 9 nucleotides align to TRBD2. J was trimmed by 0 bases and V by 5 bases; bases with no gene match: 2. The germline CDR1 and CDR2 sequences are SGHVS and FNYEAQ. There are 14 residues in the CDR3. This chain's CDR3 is CASSDSGSSYEQYF. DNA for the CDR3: TGTGCCAGCAGCGATAGCGGGAGCTCCTACGAGCAGTACTTC.

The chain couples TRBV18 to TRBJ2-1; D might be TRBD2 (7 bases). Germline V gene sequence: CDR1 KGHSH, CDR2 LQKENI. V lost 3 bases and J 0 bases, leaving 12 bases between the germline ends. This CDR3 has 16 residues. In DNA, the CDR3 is TGTGCCAGCTCACCGCCGGGGGGCGCCTCCTACAATGAGCAGTTCTTC. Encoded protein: CASSPPGGASYNEQFF.

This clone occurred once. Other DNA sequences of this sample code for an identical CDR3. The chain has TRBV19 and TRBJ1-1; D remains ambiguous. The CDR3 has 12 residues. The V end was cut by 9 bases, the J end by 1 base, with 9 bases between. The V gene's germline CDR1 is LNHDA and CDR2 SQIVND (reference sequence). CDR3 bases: TGTGCCAGCCGTGCAGGGAACACTGAAGCTTTCTTT. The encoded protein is CASRAGNTEAFF.

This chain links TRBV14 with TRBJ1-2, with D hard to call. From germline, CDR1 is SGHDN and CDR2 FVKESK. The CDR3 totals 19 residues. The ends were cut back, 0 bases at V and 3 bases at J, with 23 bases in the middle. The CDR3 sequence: CASSQDPIRSALIDYGYTF. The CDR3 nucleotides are TGTGCCAGCAGCCAAGACCCAATCAGGTCGGCCCTCATCGACTATGGCTACACCTTC.

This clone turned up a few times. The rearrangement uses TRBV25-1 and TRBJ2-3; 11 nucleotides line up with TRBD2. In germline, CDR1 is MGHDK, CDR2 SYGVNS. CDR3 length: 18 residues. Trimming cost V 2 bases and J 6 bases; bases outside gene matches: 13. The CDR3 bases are TGTGCCAGCAGTGAAGCTGGGGGTAGCGGGGGGGCCTTGGATACGCAGTATTTT. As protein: CASSEAGGSGGALDTQYF.

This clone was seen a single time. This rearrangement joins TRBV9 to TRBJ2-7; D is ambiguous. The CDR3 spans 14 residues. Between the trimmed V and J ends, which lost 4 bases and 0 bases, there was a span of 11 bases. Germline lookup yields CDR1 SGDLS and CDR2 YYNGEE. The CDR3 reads CASSPQSLSYEQYF. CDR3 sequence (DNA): TGTGCCAGCAGCCCCCAATCACTCTCCTACGAGCAGTACTTC.

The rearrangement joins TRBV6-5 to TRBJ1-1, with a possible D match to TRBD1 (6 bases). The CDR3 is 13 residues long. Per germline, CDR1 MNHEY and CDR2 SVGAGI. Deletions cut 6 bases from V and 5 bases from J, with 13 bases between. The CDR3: CASRQGVGTEAFF. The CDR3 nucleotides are TGTGCCAGCAGACAGGGTGTGGGTACTGAAGCTTTCTTT.

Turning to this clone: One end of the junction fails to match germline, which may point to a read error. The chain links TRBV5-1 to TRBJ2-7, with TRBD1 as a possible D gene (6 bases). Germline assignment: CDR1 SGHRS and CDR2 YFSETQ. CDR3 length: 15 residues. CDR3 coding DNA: TGCGCCAGCACCTTGACAGGTTTCGCTTCCTACGAGCAGTACTTC. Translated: CASTLTGFASYEQYF.